This entry concerns a single T cell receptor (beta chain). It has no known antigen specificity. The record has no base qualities; no much larger clone is one base away. This specimen belongs to a study of CD8+CD57+ T cells in acquired aplastic anemia (dated by TCRdb to the late 2010s). For the study in its entirety: Extracted DNA from sorted CD4+ and CD8+ cells averaged 3.2 ug, ranging from 0.2 to 27.4 ug. For healthy donor samples, the average read count was approximately 10 million for CD4+ cells and approximately 11 million for CD8+ cells. General conclusions and limits of the study: About 28 CD8+ CDR3 sequences were found in both patients and controls but appeared to be highly expressed in patients and within the immunodominant clones of the patients. CD8+ Simpson's diversity did not differ significantly between patients and healthy controls (P=0.060).

For CDR1 and CDR2, the germline V gene (reference sequence) lists LNHDA and SQIVND. The junction shows trimming of 1 base on V and 2 bases on J, plus 8 bases between the germline ends. The cysteine opens and the phenylalanine closes a CDR3 of 14 amino acids. Only the CDR3 portion is preserved as DNA: 42 bases, with reading frame beginning at the first base. In the study, sorted CD4+ and CD8+ blood T cells from patients with severe aplastic anemia and from healthy subjects underwent deep sequencing of TCR repertoires. Ficoll-Paque density gradient centrifugation was used to isolate peripheral blood mononuclear cells. Before DNA extraction, CD4+ and CD8+ T cells were sorted by FACS or by magnetic beads. TCR beta VDJ combination and CDR3 sequence profiling used genomic DNA as the template. An Illumina HiSeq 2000 was used for TCR repertoire sequencing. The study's own analysis went as follows. TRBV/TRBJ rearrangement plots, CDR3 size and DJ length profiles, and Simpson's diversity index were used to evaluate the repertoires. The immunodominant clone was defined as the most abundant DNA sequence in deep sequencing data. CDR3 amino acid sequences were checked for sharing between subjects and were compared against published repertoires and the VDJdb database. TCRdb trimmed the raw reads at Q25, called clones with MiXCR and kept productive beta chains. Rows with a matching CDR3 protein are joined into one entry that keeps the most common DNA and genes. Here the V and J calls rest on TCRdb's processing, not on the authors' analysis. This sample is represented by about 210,000 distinct CDR3 sequences; under 65% of them were singletons. The ten most abundant clones make up less than 30% of the sample.

The sequence derives from a human donor in good health. This chain joins TRBV19 to TRBJ1-2; TRBD1 could be the D gene, as 6 bases match. The sample was sorted CD4+, CD8+, or CD8+CD57+ T cells (not recorded which) from PBMCs. In nucleotides, the sequence is TGTGCCAGTAGTATAGGGCAGGGGAACTATGGCTACACCTTC. This sequence encodes CASSIGQGNYGYTF.